The next 10 T cell receptor beta chains were all read from a single sample in a study of blood T cell repertoires in COVID-19. Generated by immunoSEQ multiplex PCR, the TCRdb table keeps only in-frame clones and is missing some. The table includes about 260,000 clones, 88% detected once. The sequenced sample was peripheral blood. These receptors were taken from a human donor in a cohort sampled during active COVID-19.

The chain uses TRBV9 and TRBJ2-5; 9 bases agree with TRBD2. The CDR3 consists of 15 residues. Trimming removed 0 bases from V and 4 bases from J; junction bases left unmatched: 4. Germline CDR1 SGDLS, CDR2 YYNGEE. CDR3 bases: TGTGCCAGCAGCGTAGATCTACTAGCGGGAGAGACCCAGTACTTC. It encodes CASSVDLLAGETQYF.

The V gene is TRBV18, the J gene TRBJ2-7; TRBD1 matches 9 bases. With 6 bases clipped from V and 5 bases from J, the junction kept 8 bases outside the gene matches. The CDR3 length is 14 residues. The germline V gene encodes CDR1 KGHSH and CDR2 LQKENI. The CDR3 coding sequence is TGTGCCAGCTCCACTACAGGGGGCATCGACGAGCAGTACTTC. As protein: CASSTTGGIDEQYF.

The genes are TRBV6-6 and TRBJ2-7; 13 nucleotides align to TRBD2. Germline V gene data show CDR1 as MNHNY and CDR2 as SVGAGI (reference sequence). V lost 6 bases, J lost 3 bases, and 5 bases stayed unmatched. The CDR3 is 15 residues long. CDR3 DNA: TGTGCCAGCAGGACCGGGACTAGCGGGAACTACGAGCAGTACTTC. It codes for CASRTGTSGNYEQYF.

V gene TRBV3-1 (or the pseudogene TRBV3-2) combines with J gene TRBJ1-2; D is unresolved. The germline V gene has CDR1 LGHDT and CDR2 YNNKEL (reference sequence). V shed 1 base and J shed 3 bases, with 12 bases lying between them. The length of the CDR3 is 15 residues. CDR3 coding DNA: TGTGCCAGCAGCCAAGCAGACAACTTACACTATGGCTACACCTTC. It yields the protein CASSQADNLHYGYTF.

The count of this clone is one. V usage is TRBV7-2 and J usage is TRBJ1-4; D perhaps matches TRBD1 (5 bases). V lost 3 bases to trimming and J lost 7 bases, with 9 bases between them. The length of the CDR3 is 13 residues. In germline, CDR1 is SGHTA, CDR2 FQGNSA. CDR3 DNA sequence: TGTGCCAGCAGCTTGGGTAGGGGTGAAAAACTGTTTTTT. This gives the protein CASSLGRGEKLFF.

V is TRBV4-3 and J is TRBJ1-2; D not resolved. V dropped 2 bases and J dropped 2 bases, with 9 bases sitting between them. The CDR3 length is 14 residues. Germline V CDR1 and CDR2: LGHNA, YSLEER. The CDR3 loop reads CASSQRNSNYGYTF. Written as DNA, the CDR3 is TGCGCCAGCAGCCAACGCAACAGCAACTATGGCTACACCTTC.

Written as DNA, the CDR3 is TGTGCCAGCAGTGGGACAGGGGGTATAGCTTTCTTT. This codes for CASSGTGGIAFF. This chain connects TRBV6-4 to TRBJ1-1; 10 bases map to TRBD1. Trimming took 4 bases from V and 10 from J; bases not matched to a gene: 3. CDR1 MRHNA and CDR2 SNTAGT come from the germline V gene. CDR3 length equals 12 residues.

This chain connects TRBV9 to TRBJ1-4, with a possible D match to TRBD1 (5 bases). Between the trimmed V and J ends, which lost 0 bases and 6 bases, there was a span of 6 bases. The CDR3 is made up of 13 amino acids. In germline, CDR1 is SGDLS, CDR2 YYNGEE. The CDR3 DNA is TGTGCCAGCAGCGTAGAAGGGGATGAAAAACTGTTTTTT. Amino acid sequence: CASSVEGDEKLFF.

This chain uses TRBV9 with TRBJ1-2, with D tentatively TRBD1 (6 bases). Germline V gene sequence: CDR1 SGDLS, CDR2 YYNGEE. This CDR3 spans 14 amino acids. Trimming stripped 3 bases from V and 8 bases from J, with 17 bases between. CDR3 protein: CASSGRDISGGYTF. In DNA, the CDR3 is TGTGCCAGCAGCGGCCGGGACATAAGTGGGGGCTACACCTTC. Complete variable domain (other parts from reference TRBV9 and TRBJ1-2): DSGVTQTPKHLITATGQRVTLRCSPRSGDLSVYWYQQSLDQGLQFLIQYYNGEERAKGNILERFSAQQFPDLHSELNLSSLELGDSALYFCASSGRDISGGYTFGSGTRLTVV.

V and J are TRBV9 and TRBJ1-2, with D perhaps matching TRBD1 (6 bases). Trimming stripped 0 bases from V and 4 bases from J, with 13 bases between. The CDR3 length is 15 residues. Germline V gene sequence: CDR1 SGDLS, CDR2 YYNGEE. CDR3 DNA: TGTGCCAGCAGCGTAGACGGCAGGGGCACCTATGGCTACACCTTC. It is translated as CASSVDGRGTYGYTF.